A selection of T cell receptor beta chains follows, all from one sample in a study of cytomegalovirus exposure and HLA in healthy donors. Here immunoSEQ multiplex PCR was the method, and the copy in TCRdb shows in-frame clones only, minus some. This repertoire shows 150,000 or so clones, 89% found once; its top ten account for 9% to 9.5%. Material: PBMCs. The receptors here all came from a woman between 18 and 29 years old in good health and CMV-seropositive. Each CDR3 is given with its conserved first and last residue. D genes are given only for firm matches. Not all rows give a size; the values are once, few, many and, for expanded clones, a class.

clone size: NA; D gene: TRBD2; V gene: TRBV19; J gene: TRBJ2-1; CDR3 DNA: TGTGCCAGTAGTCCGGGGGGGCTGTACAATGAGCAGTTCTTC; CDR3 protein: CASSPGGLYNEQFF
clone size: NA; D gene: TRBD1; V gene: TRBV19; J gene: TRBJ2-7; CDR3 DNA: TGTGCCAGTAGTATAGGCCCCGGGCAGGGGGCGATACTTGGCTCCTACGAGCAGTACTTC; CDR3 protein: CASSIGPGQGAILGSYEQYF
clone size: NA; D gene: TRBD2; V gene: TRBV5-6; J gene: TRBJ2-3; CDR3 DNA: TGTGCCAGCAGCTCGATGGGACTAGCGGGGACTGGAGATACGCAGTATTTT; CDR3 protein: CASSSMGLAGTGDTQYF
clone size: NA; D gene: TRBD2; V gene: TRBV27; J gene: TRBJ2-5; CDR3 DNA: TGTGCCAGCAGTTCAACCGGGACTAGCGGGGGGCGTGAGACCCAGTACTTC; CDR3 protein: CASSSTGTSGGRETQYF
clone size: NA; D gene: NA; V gene: TRBV9; J gene: TRBJ1-2; CDR3 DNA: TGTGCCAGCAGCGTAGAGTCATACTCTAACTATGGCTACACCTTC; CDR3 protein: CASSVESYSNYGYTF
clone size: NA; D gene: NA; V gene: TRBV7-2; J gene: TRBJ2-7; CDR3 DNA: TGTGCCAGCAGCTTATTTAGCTACGAGCAGTACTTC; CDR3 protein: CASSLFSYEQYF
clone size: NA; D gene: NA; V gene: TRBV10-3; J gene: TRBJ1-1; CDR3 DNA: TGTGCCATAATAAATTCCACAGGGTACACTGAAGCTTTCTTT; CDR3 protein: CAIINSTGYTEAFF
clone size: NA; D gene: NA; V gene: TRBV6-1; J gene: TRBJ2-3; CDR3 DNA: TGTGCCAGCGGCGGCTGGACCCTCGAGGGAGATACGCAGTATTTT; CDR3 protein: CASGGWTLEGDTQYF
clone size: NA; D gene: NA; V gene: TRBV7-2; J gene: TRBJ1-2; CDR3 DNA: TGTGCCAGCAGCTTAGCGTCGGAGGGGTTGTCTGGCTACACCTTC; CDR3 protein: CASSLASEGLSGYTF
clone size: once; D gene: NA; V gene: TRBV6-5; J gene: TRBJ2-3; CDR3 DNA: TGTGCCAGCAGTTACTCTCTAGGGGTATCAGATACGCAGTATTTT; CDR3 protein: CASSYSLGVSDTQYF